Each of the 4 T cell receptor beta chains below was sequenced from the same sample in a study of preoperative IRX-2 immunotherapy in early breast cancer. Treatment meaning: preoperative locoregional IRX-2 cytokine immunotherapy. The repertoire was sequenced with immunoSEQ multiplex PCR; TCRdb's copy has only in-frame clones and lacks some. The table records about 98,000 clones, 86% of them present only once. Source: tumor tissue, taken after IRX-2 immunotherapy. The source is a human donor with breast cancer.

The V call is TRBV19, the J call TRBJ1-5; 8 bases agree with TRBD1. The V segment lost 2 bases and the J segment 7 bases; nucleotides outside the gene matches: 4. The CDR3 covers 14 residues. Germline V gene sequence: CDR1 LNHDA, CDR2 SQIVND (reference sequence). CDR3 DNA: TGTGCCAGTAGTATAATCGGGGACAGGCAGCCCCAGCATTTT. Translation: CASSIIGDRQPQHF. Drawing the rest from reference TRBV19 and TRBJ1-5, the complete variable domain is DGGITQSPKYLFRKEGQNVTLSCEQNLNHDAMYWYRQDPGQGLRLIYYSQIVNDFQKGDIAEGYSVSREKKESFPLTVTSAQKNPTAFYLCASSIIGDRQPQHFGDGTRLSIL.

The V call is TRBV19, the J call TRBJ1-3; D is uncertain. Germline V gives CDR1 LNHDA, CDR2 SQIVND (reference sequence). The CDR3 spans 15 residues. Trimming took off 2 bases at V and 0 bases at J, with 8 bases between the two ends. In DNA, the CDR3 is TGTGCCAGTAGTATACACGAAGACTCTGGAAACACCATATATTTT. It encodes CASSIHEDSGNTIYF.

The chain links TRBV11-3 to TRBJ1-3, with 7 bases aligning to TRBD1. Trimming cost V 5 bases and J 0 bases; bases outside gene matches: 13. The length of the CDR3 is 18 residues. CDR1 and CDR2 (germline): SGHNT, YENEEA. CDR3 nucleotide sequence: TGTGCCAGCAGCGTTCGACAGGGCTTAGCATACTCTGGAAACACCATATATTTT. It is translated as CASSVRQGLAYSGNTIYF. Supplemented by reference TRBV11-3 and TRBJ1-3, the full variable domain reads EAGVVQSPRYKIIEKKQPVAFWCNPISGHNTLYWYLQNLGQGPELLIRYENEEAVDDSQLPKDRFSAERLKGVDSTLKIQPAELGDSAVYLCASSVRQGLAYSGNTIYFGEGSWLTVV.

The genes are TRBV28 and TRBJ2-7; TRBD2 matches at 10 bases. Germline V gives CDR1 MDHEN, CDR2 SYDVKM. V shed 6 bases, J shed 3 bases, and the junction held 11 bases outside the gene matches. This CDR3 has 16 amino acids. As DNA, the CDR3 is TGTGCCAGCAGCCCAAAGTCAGCGGGGGGGAACTACGAGCAGTACTTC. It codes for CASSPKSAGGNYEQYF.